The source of this T cell receptor (beta chain) is a study of blood T cell repertoires in COVID-19. CDR3 length equals 15 residues. Losses at the gene ends were 4 bases for V and 1 base for J; bases not matched to a gene: 5. In germline, CDR1 is SGHTS, CDR2 YDEGEE. This clone was seen more than once but under ten times. Other nucleotide sequences from this sample produce the same CDR3. Under the authors' procedure: Amplifying reference gene primers gave estimates of nucleated cell counts. Repertoires were generated with immunoSEQ multiplex PCR, while TCRdb's copy carries only in-frame clones and drops some. V and J calls and clone size follow that table, whereas D and trimming were derived from the DNA. The profile shows 150,000 to 200,000 clones, approximately 82% of them singletons.

Sequenced input: peripheral blood. This clonotype was obtained from an elderly woman with acute or convalescent COVID-19. The rearrangement joins TRBV5-8 to TRBJ1-1, with 9 bases aligning to TRBD1. The CDR3 region has the DNA TGTGCCAGCAGCCGGACGGGACAGGGGAACACTGAAGCTTTCTTT. This encodes CASSRTGQGNTEAFF. Full variable domain (outside the CDR3, taken from reference TRBV5-8 and TRBJ1-1): EAGVTQSPTHLIKTRGQQATLRCSPISGHTSVYWYQQALGLGLQFLLWYDEGEERNRGNFPPRFSGRQFPNYSSELNVNALELEDSALYLCASSRTGQGNTEAFFGQGTRLTVV.